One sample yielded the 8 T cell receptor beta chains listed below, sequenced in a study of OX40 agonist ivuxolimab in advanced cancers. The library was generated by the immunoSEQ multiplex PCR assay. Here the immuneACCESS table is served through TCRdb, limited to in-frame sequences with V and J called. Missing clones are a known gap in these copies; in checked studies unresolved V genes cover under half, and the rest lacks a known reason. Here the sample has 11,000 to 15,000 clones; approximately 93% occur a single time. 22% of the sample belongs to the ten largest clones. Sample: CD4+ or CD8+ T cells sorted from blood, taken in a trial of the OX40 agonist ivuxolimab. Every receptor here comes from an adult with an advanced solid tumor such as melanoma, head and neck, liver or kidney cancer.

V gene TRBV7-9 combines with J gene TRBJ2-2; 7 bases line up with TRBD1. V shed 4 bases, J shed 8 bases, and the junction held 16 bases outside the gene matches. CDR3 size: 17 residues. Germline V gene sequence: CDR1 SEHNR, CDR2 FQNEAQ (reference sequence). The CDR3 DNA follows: TGTGCCAGCAGCTCCCCGACAGGGACGGGGAATAGAGGGGAGCTGTTTTTT. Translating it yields CASSSPTGTGNRGELFF.

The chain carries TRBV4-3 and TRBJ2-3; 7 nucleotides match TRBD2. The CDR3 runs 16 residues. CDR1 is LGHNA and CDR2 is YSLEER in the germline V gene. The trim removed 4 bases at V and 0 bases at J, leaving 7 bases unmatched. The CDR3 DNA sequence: TGCGCCAGCAGCCGAGGCCTAGCGGTGAGCACAGATACGCAGTATTTT. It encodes CASSRGLAVSTDTQYF.

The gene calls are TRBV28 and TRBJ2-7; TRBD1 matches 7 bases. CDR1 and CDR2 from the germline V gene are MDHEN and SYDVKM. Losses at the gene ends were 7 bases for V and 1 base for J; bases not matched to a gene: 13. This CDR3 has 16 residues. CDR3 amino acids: CASNLWGRGSSYEQYF. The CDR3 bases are TGTGCCAGCAATCTATGGGGCAGGGGGTCGTCCTACGAGCAGTACTTC.

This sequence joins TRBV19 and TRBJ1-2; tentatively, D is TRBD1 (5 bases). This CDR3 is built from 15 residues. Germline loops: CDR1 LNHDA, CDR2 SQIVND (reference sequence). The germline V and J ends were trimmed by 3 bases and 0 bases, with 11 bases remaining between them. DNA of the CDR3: TGTGCCAGTAGTATCCCGGGACGGACTAACTATGGCTACACCTTC. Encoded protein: CASSIPGRTNYGYTF. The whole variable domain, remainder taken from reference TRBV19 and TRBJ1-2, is DGGITQSPKYLFRKEGQNVTLSCEQNLNHDAMYWYRQDPGQGLRLIYYSQIVNDFQKGDIAEGYSVSREKKESFPLTVTSAQKNPTAFYLCASSIPGRTNYGYTFGSGTRLTVV.

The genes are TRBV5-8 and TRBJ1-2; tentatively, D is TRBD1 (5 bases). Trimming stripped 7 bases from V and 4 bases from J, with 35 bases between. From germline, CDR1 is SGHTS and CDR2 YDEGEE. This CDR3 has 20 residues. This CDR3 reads CASSSQGSGSGIPSSYGYTF. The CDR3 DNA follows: TGTGCCAGCTCGTCCCAGGGAAGTGGAAGTGGCATTCCAAGCTCCTATGGCTACACCTTC.

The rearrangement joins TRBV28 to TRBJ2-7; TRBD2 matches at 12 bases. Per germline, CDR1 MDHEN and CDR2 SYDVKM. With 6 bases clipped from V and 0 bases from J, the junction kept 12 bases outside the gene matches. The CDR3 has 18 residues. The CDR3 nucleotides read TGTGCCAGCAGCCCTCTCCCCTCGACTAGCGGGAGCTCCTACGAGCAGTACTTC. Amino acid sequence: CASSPLPSTSGSSYEQYF.

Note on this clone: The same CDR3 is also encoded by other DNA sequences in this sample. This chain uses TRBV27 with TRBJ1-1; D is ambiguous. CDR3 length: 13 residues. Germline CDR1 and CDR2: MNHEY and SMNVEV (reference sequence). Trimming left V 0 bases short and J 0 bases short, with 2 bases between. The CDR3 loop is CASSLSVNTEAFF. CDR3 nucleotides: TGTGCCAGCAGTTTATCGGTGAACACTGAAGCTTTCTTT.

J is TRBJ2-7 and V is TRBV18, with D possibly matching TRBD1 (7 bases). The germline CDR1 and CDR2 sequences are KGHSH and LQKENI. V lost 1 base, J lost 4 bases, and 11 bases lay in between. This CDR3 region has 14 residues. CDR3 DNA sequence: TGTGCCAGCTCACCACAGGGGGCGGGATACGAGCAGTACTTC. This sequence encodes CASSPQGAGYEQYF. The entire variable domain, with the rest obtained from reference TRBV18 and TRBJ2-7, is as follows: NAGVMQNPRHLVRRRGQEARLRCSPMKGHSHVYWYRQLPEEGLKFMVYLQKENIIDESGMPKERFSAEFPKEGPSILRIQQVVRGDSAAYFCASSPQGAGYEQYFGPGTRLTVT.